The rows below give T cell receptor beta chains drawn from one sample of a study of T-cell reconstitution after alpha-beta-depleted transplantation in children. A single record per CDR3 protein comes from TCRdb applying MiXCR to the PCR reads. Of roughly 190,000 distinct CDR3 sequences listed, more than 12% are singletons. The material sequenced was PBMCs from the stem cell graft donor, taken from the stem cell graft. The receptors here all came from a human donor who donated a stem cell graft to a child with acute lymphoblastic leukemia. Each CDR3 is given with its conserved first and last residue.

>TRBV5-6|TRBJ2-2
CASRDRPGLAAGELFF
>TRBV12-3/TRBV12-4|TRBJ1-1
CASDAWGGRLGNTEAFF
>TRBV5-1|TRBJ1-6
CASSSGSGTNSPLHF
>TRBV29-1|TRBJ2-7
CSVEYPSLAEKYEQYF
>TRBV11-2|TRBJ2-7
CASSPVRRPSGKTYEQYF
>TRBV12-1|TRBJ1-3
CASSFLQGAGSGNTIYF
>TRBV30|TRBJ2-2
CAWSPFRGRVAENTGELFF
>TRBV20-1|TRBJ1-1
CSAKWGAEAFF
>TRBV12-3/TRBV12-4|TRBJ2-7
CASSFWTSGRYEQYF
>TRBV18|TRBJ2-7
CASSRRTSGNSYEQYF
>TRBV5-1|TRBJ2-1
CASRPKSGIYNEQFF
>TRBV5-1|TRBJ2-2
CASSPREGTGELFF
>TRBV3-1|TRBJ2-5
CASSQRLGGRETQYF
>TRBV5-1|TRBJ1-1
CASSPDGGALNTEAFF
>TRBV25-1|TRBJ1-1
CASSEYIEQGGLLGREAFF
>TRBV7-9|TRBJ2-7
CASSSHQGAYEQYF
>TRBV7-2|TRBJ1-3
CASSDRQGPRNTIYF
>TRBV12-3/TRBV12-4|TRBJ1-5
CASSFDSGRMHF
>TRBV13|TRBJ2-3
CASSSHTSGRTDTQYF
>TRBV7-8|TRBJ2-3
CASRDGTGSTDTQYF
>TRBV12-3/TRBV12-4|TRBJ1-2
CASSFWPGTTNPVYGYTF
>TRBV4-1|TRBJ2-7
CASSQDDGSSSYEQYF
>TRBV18|TRBJ2-7
CASSPPGQSYEQYF
>TRBV5-5|TRBJ1-3
CASSLDGVGNTIYF
>TRBV5-1|TRBJ2-3
CASTLAGGADTQYF
>TRBV12-3/TRBV12-4|TRBJ2-4
CASRDTLMVNIQYF
>TRBV5-1|TRBJ2-7
CASSLVVGGQNSYEQYF
>TRBV5-5|TRBJ2-2
CASSAGQGAGELFF
>TRBV18|TRBJ2-2
CASSRPRGRPTEELFF
>TRBV20-1|TRBJ2-7
CSASETGGPNSYEQYF